These T cell receptor beta chains were read from a single sample in a study of blood T cell repertoires in COVID-19. The protocol was immunoSEQ multiplex PCR, while the TCRdb copy is restricted to in-frame clones and leaves out a portion. The data show about 130,000 clones, around three quarters seen once. Sequenced sample: peripheral blood. These receptors all stem from a human donor in a cohort sampled during active COVID-19. The CDR3 runs from the conserved cysteine through the conserved F or W. A D gene is named only where the DNA matches it firmly. Size values are once, few and many counts, or a class for expanded clones, and some rows have none.

clone_size: NA
j_call: TRBJ2-2
d_call: TRBD1
v_call: TRBV19
cdr3_nt: TGTGCCAGTAGTATGTCTGTACAGGGGACCGGGGAGCTGTTTTTT
cdr3_aa: CASSMSVQGTGELFF

clone_size: NA
j_call: TRBJ1-3
d_call: NA
v_call: TRBV6-5
cdr3_nt: TGTGCCAGCGCTGACTCAGCCTCTGGAAACACCATATATTTT
cdr3_aa: CASADSASGNTIYF

clone_size: NA
j_call: TRBJ1-5
d_call: NA
v_call: TRBV30
cdr3_nt: TGTGCCTGGAGTACACAGGGAAGAGGATGGGATCAGCCCCAGCATTTT
cdr3_aa: CAWSTQGRGWDQPQHF

clone_size: NA
j_call: TRBJ1-1
d_call: TRBD1
v_call: TRBV19
cdr3_nt: TGTGCCAGTAGTATGGACAGGGGGTTTGAAGCTTTCTTT
cdr3_aa: CASSMDRGFEAFF

clone_size: NA
j_call: TRBJ2-3
d_call: TRBD2
v_call: TRBV7-3
cdr3_nt: TGTGCCAGCAGCTACCTAGCGGCTAGCACAGATACGCAGTATTTT
cdr3_aa: CASSYLAASTDTQYF

clone_size: NA
j_call: TRBJ2-7
d_call: TRBD1
v_call: TRBV19
cdr3_nt: TGTGCCAGTAGCCCCGGGACAGGGATTTCCTACGAGCAGTACTTC
cdr3_aa: CASSPGTGISYEQYF

clone_size: NA
j_call: TRBJ1-1
d_call: NA
v_call: TRBV27
cdr3_nt: TGTGCCAGCAGTTCCCACGGACGGACGGGGGACACTGAAGCTTTCTTT
cdr3_aa: CASSSHGRTGDTEAFF

clone_size: few
j_call: TRBJ1-4
d_call: NA
v_call: TRBV4-1
cdr3_nt: TGCGCCAGCAGCCAAGCCCACAGGGAGAATAATGAAAAACTGTTTTTT
cdr3_aa: CASSQAHRENNEKLFF

clone_size: NA
j_call: TRBJ1-2
d_call: TRBD1
v_call: TRBV20-1
cdr3_nt: TGCAGCGCCAGTACAGGGGGCGAGGTCAATGGCTACACCTTC
cdr3_aa: CSASTGGEVNGYTF

clone_size: NA
j_call: TRBJ1-2
d_call: NA
v_call: TRBV19
cdr3_nt: TGTGCCAGTAGTGGACCCGGGAAAGACCTAGGCTACACCTTC
cdr3_aa: CASSGPGKDLGYTF

clone_size: NA
j_call: TRBJ1-5
d_call: NA
v_call: TRBV7-8
cdr3_nt: TGTGCCAGCAGCTTAGCGAGTTATAGCAATCAGCCCCAGCATTTT
cdr3_aa: CASSLASYSNQPQHF

clone_size: NA
j_call: TRBJ1-5
d_call: TRBD1
v_call: TRBV6-2/TRBV6-3
cdr3_nt: TGTGCCAGCAGCTTCATCCTACGGACAGGGGGCGGCCATAGCAATCAGCCCCAGCATTTT
cdr3_aa: CASSFILRTGGGHSNQPQHF

clone_size: NA
j_call: TRBJ1-3
d_call: TRBD1
v_call: TRBV6-6
cdr3_nt: TGTGCCAGCAGTCAACGACAGGGGGCTCTTCTCTCTGGAAACACCATATATTTT
cdr3_aa: CASSQRQGALLSGNTIYF

clone_size: NA
j_call: TRBJ2-2
d_call: NA
v_call: TRBV29-1
cdr3_nt: TGCAGCGTTATGGTGGTGCGAGGGGAGCTGTTTTTT
cdr3_aa: CSVMVVRGELFF

clone_size: NA
j_call: TRBJ1-1
d_call: NA
v_call: TRBV28
cdr3_nt: TGTGCCAGCAGTTGGCAGAACACTGAAGCTTTCTTT
cdr3_aa: CASSWQNTEAFF

clone_size: NA
j_call: TRBJ2-7
d_call: TRBD1
v_call: TRBV11-2
cdr3_nt: TGTGCCAGCAGCTTATATACAGGGGGAAGCTCCTACGAGCAGTACTTC
cdr3_aa: CASSLYTGGSSYEQYF

clone_size: NA
j_call: TRBJ2-1
d_call: TRBD1
v_call: TRBV6-6
cdr3_nt: TGTGCCAGCAGTTTGCTTGTGGGACAGGGGGCGAATGAGCAGTTCTTC
cdr3_aa: CASSLLVGQGANEQFF

clone_size: few
j_call: TRBJ1-2
d_call: NA
v_call: TRBV5-6
cdr3_nt: TGTGCCAGCAGATTATTACAGGGATTATATGGCTACACCTTC
cdr3_aa: CASRLLQGLYGYTF

clone_size: NA
j_call: TRBJ2-7
d_call: TRBD1
v_call: TRBV29-1
cdr3_nt: TGCAGCGTGGCGACAGGGGGCTTGTACGAGCAGTACTTC
cdr3_aa: CSVATGGLYEQYF

clone_size: NA
j_call: TRBJ1-4
d_call: TRBD1
v_call: TRBV5-5
cdr3_nt: TGTGCCAGCAGCGTACAGGGGGCTCGTAATGAAAAACTGTTTTTT
cdr3_aa: CASSVQGARNEKLFF

clone_size: NA
j_call: TRBJ1-3
d_call: NA
v_call: TRBV15
cdr3_nt: TGTGCCACCAGCAGCAGGGCCCACTCTGGAAACACCATATATTTT
cdr3_aa: CATSSRAHSGNTIYF